This T cell receptor (beta chain) was obtained from a study of cytomegalovirus exposure and HLA in healthy donors. Primers: 60 Vbeta forward and 13 Jbeta reverse. Repertoires were generated with immunoSEQ multiplex PCR, while TCRdb's copy carries only in-frame clones and drops some. The repertoire holds about 150,000 clones, with approximately 80% as singletons. This CDR3 comprises 14 residues. V lost 2 bases and J 5 bases, leaving 12 bases between the germline ends. CDR1 SNHLY and CDR2 FYNNEI come from the germline V gene. Sequences were obtained from PBMCs. The chain carries TRBV2 and TRBJ1-2, with D tentatively TRBD1 (6 bases). This receptor was taken from a man aged 25 to 45 in good health and CMV-seropositive. This chain's CDR3 is CASSETGMRYGYTF. DNA for the CDR3: TGTGCCAGCAGTGAAACAGGGATGAGGTATGGCTACACCTTC.